This T cell receptor (beta chain) was profiled in a study of tumor and adjacent non-tumor tissue in lung cancer. Study-wide background: Patients were aged about 30 to 85, roughly 9 men and roughly five women, stage I to III.

Deletions cut 0 bases from V and 5 bases from J, with 10 bases between. The CDR3 totals 14 residues. Germline V gene lookup returns CDR1 KGHSH and CDR2 LQKENI. No cell sorting was done before RNA was extracted from the tissue. Overall study results and limits: Tumor tissue had significantly higher TCR diversity than normal lung. Tumor repertoires had a smaller top 100 clone share than normal lung.

The library came from three nested PCR rounds adapted from ARM-PCR protocols. TCRdb called the multiplex PCR reads again in MiXCR, with one record for every CDR3 protein. The sample holds tens of thousands of distinct CDR3 sequences, around four fifths seen once. Of note for this clonotype: No antigen is known for it.

The source material was lung tumor tissue. The receptor comes from a woman between 45 and 60 years old with non-small cell lung cancer. The chain is built from TRBV18 and TRBJ2-5; the D is unclear. The CDR3 protein is CASSPPYIGETQYF. Written as DNA, the CDR3 is TGTGCCAGCTCACCACCGTACATCGGGGAGACCCAGTACTTC.